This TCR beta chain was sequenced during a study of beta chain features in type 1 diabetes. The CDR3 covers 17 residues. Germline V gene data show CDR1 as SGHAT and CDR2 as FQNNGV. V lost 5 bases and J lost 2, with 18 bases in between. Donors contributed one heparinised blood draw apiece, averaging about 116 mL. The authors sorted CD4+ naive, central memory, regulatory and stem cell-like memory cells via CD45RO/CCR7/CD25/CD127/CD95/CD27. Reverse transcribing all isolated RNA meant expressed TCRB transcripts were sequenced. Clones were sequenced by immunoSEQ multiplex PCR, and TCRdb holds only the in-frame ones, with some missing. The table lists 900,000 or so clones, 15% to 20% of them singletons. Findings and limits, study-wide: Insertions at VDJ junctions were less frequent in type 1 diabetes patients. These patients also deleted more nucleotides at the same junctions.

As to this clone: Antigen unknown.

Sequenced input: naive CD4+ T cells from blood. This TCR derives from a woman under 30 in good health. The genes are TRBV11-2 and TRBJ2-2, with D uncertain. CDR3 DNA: TGTGCCAGCAGCCTCGACGGTGTAGGGTATAACACCGGGGAGCTGTTTTTT. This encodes CASSLDGVGYNTGELFF.